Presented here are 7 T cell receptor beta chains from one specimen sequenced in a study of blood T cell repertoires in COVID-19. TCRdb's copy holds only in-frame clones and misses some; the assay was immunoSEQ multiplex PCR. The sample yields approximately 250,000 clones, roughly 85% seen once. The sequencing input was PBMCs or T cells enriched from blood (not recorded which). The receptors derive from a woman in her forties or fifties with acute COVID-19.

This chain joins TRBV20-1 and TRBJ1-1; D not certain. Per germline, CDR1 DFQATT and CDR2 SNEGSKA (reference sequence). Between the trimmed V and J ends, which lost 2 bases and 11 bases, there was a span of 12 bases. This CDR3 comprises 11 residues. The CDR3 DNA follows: TGCAGTGCTAGAAACCCCGAGGCGGCTTTCTTT. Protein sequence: CSARNPEAAFF.

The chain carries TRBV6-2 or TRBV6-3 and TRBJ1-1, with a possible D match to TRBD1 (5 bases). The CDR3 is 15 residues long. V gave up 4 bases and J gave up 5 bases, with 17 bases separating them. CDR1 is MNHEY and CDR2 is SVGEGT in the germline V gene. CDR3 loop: CASSWGMSGGTEAFF. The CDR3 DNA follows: TGTGCCAGCAGTTGGGGGATGAGCGGGGGGACTGAAGCTTTCTTT.

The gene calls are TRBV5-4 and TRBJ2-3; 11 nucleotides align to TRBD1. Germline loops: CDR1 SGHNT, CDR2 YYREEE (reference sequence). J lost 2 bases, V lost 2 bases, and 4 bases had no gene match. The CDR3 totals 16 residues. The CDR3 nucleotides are TGTGCCAGCAGCTTCCCGGGACAGGGGGTCACAGATACGCAGTATTTT. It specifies CASSFPGQGVTDTQYF.

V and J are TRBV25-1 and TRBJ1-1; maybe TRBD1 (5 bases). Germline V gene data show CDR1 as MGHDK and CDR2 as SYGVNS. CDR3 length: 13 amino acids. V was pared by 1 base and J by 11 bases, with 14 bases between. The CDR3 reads CASSESTRVVAFF. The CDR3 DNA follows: TGTGCCAGCAGTGAATCGACCAGGGTGGTTGCTTTCTTT.

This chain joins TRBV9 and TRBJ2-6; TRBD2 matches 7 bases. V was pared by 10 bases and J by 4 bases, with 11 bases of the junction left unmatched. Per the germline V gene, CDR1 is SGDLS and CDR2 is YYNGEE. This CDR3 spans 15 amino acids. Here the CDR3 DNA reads TGTGCCCGCCGCCCGGGGGGTGGGGGGGCCAACGTCCTGACTTTC. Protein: CARRPGGGGANVLTF.

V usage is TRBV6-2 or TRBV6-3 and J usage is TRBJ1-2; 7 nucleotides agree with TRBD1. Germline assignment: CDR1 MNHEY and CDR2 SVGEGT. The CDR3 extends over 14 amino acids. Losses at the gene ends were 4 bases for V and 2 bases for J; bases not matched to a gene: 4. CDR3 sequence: CASSSRRGNYGYTF. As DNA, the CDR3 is TGTGCCAGCAGTTCCCGCAGGGGGAACTATGGCTACACCTTC.

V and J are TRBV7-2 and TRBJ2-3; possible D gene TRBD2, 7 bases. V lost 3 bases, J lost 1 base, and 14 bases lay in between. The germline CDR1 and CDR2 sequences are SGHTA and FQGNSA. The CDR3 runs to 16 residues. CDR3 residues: CASSFNLGGGTDTQYF. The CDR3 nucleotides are TGTGCCAGCAGCTTCAATCTAGGGGGGGGCACAGATACGCAGTATTTT.